The rows below give T cell receptor beta chains drawn from one sample of a study of human T cells and chemical hapten exposure. Via MiXCR, TCRdb re-called the RACE reads, giving one row per CDR3 protein. Seen here are tens of thousands of distinct CDR3 sequences, around 30% observed once, and the top ten hold about 8.1%. Sequenced here: whole blood, sampled in connection with sensitization to the hapten diphenylcyclopropenone (DPC). Source of these receptors: a man aged 35-49 years with alopecia areata. Some clones in this sample may be carry-over from other donors' samples. The CDR3 runs from the conserved cysteine through the conserved F or W. Fields, in order: V gene, J gene, D gene, clone size, CDR3 DNA, CDR3 protein. D genes are given only for firm matches. Size is stated for part of the rows, as once, few or many counts, or as a class when the clone is expanded.

v_gene: TRBV7-2
j_gene: TRBJ2-3
d_gene: -
abundance: once
CDR3nt: TGTGCCAGCAGCTTACAGGTGACTAGGGCGGATACGCAGTATTTT
CDR3aa: CASSLQVTRADTQYF

v_gene: TRBV12-3/TRBV12-4
j_gene: TRBJ2-4
d_gene: -
abundance: few
CDR3nt: TGTGCCAGCAGTTTAGGGGAGCAGGGCACCTACAACATTCAGTACTTC
CDR3aa: CASSLGEQGTYNIQYF

v_gene: TRBV28
j_gene: TRBJ2-4
d_gene: TRBD1
abundance: few
CDR3nt: TGTGCCAGCAGTGGGGCACAGGGGAGAAACATTCAGTACTTC
CDR3aa: CASSGAQGRNIQYF

v_gene: TRBV6-5
j_gene: TRBJ2-1
d_gene: TRBD2
abundance: -
CDR3nt: TGTGCCACTAAAAGCGGGAGGGTCTCCTACAATGAGCAGTTCTTC
CDR3aa: CATKSGRVSYNEQFF

v_gene: TRBV27
j_gene: TRBJ1-3
d_gene: TRBD1
abundance: -
CDR3nt: TGTGCCAGCAGTAACACCGGGACAGGGGACCGCTCTGGAAACACCATATATTTT
CDR3aa: CASSNTGTGDRSGNTIYF

v_gene: TRBV5-4
j_gene: TRBJ2-1
d_gene: -
abundance: -
CDR3nt: TGTGCCAGCAGGGGACCAAGCTCGTGGGAGCAGTTCTTC
CDR3aa: CASRGPSSWEQFF

v_gene: TRBV20-1
j_gene: TRBJ2-2
d_gene: TRBD2
abundance: few
CDR3nt: TGCAGTGCTAGAGTCATACTAGCGGGAGGCGCGAACACCGGGGAGCTGTTTTTT
CDR3aa: CSARVILAGGANTGELFF

v_gene: TRBV9
j_gene: TRBJ1-1
d_gene: TRBD1
abundance: -
CDR3nt: TGTGCCCCCGAGACAGGGTACACTGAAGCTTTCTTT
CDR3aa: CAPETGYTEAFF

v_gene: TRBV29-1
j_gene: TRBJ1-5
d_gene: -
abundance: -
CDR3nt: TGCAGCGTTGGGCAGAGGGGCTCGGCCCAGCATTTT
CDR3aa: CSVGQRGSAQHF

v_gene: TRBV7-6
j_gene: TRBJ1-4
d_gene: -
abundance: -
CDR3nt: TGTGCCAGCAGCTCTATCGACGGGGAAAAACTGTTTTTT
CDR3aa: CASSSIDGEKLFF

v_gene: TRBV6-2/TRBV6-3
j_gene: TRBJ2-2
d_gene: -
abundance: few
CDR3nt: TGTGCCAGCAGTTACATGGGACGGAACACCGGGGAGCTGTTTTTT
CDR3aa: CASSYMGRNTGELFF

v_gene: TRBV5-1
j_gene: TRBJ2-7
d_gene: -
abundance: -
CDR3nt: TGCGCCAGCAGCACCGGGGACAAGCCTTCCTACGAGCAGTACTTC
CDR3aa: CASSTGDKPSYEQYF

v_gene: TRBV5-1
j_gene: TRBJ2-3
d_gene: -
abundance: few
CDR3nt: TGCGCCAGCAGCTTGGCCTACACAGATACGCAGTATTTT
CDR3aa: CASSLAYTDTQYF

v_gene: TRBV12-3/TRBV12-4
j_gene: TRBJ2-1
d_gene: TRBD2
abundance: -
CDR3nt: TGTGCCAGCAGTTTCGGGACTAGCGGGAAAGGATATGAAAATGAGCAGTTCTTC
CDR3aa: CASSFGTSGKGYENEQFF

v_gene: TRBV7-3
j_gene: TRBJ2-2
d_gene: -
abundance: -
CDR3nt: TGTGCCAGCAGCTTAGGTTTTGGCGGCCCGAACACCGGGGAGCTGTTTTTT
CDR3aa: CASSLGFGGPNTGELFF